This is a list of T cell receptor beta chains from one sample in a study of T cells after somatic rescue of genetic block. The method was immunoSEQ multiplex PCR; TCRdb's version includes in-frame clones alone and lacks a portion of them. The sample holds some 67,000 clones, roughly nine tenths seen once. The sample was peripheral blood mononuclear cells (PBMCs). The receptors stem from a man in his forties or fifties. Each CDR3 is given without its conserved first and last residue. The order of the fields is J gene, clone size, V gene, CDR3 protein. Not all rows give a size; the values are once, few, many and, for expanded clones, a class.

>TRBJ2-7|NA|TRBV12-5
ASGRTSGGYEQY
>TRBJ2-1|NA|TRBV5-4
ASREQGGSSYNEQF
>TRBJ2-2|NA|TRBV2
ASSGTGGSTGELF
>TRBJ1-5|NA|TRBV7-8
ASSQAGPQH
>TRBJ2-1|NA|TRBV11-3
ASSVGLAGHYNEQF
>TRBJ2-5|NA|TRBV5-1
ASSQTVKGETQY
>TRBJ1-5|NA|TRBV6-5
ASSYSSGNQPQH
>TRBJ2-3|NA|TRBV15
ATSIPRPYTDTQY
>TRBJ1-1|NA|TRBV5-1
ASRADLGRGTEAF
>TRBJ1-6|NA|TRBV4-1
ASSRYRETGSPLH
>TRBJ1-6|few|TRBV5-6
ASSPPFFRRSSYNSPLH
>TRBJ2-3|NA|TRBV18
ASRAMALYRGSGEETRTDTQY
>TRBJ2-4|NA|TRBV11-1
ASSLPGQGHIQY
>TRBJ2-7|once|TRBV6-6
ASSSTGGIYEQY
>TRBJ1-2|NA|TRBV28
ASSQHTPGGTGSNYGYT
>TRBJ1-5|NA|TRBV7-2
ASSFDHRGQREPQH
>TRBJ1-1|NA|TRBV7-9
ASSLADRFVEAF
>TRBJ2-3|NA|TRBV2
ASSETSGARTDTQY
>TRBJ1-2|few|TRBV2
ASSGAAPSGYT
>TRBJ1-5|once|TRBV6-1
ASRTGESNQPQH
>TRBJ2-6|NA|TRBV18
ASSPQGAGANVLT
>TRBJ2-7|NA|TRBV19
ASSIVGGAGEQY
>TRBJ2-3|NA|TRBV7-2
ASSPRSGTDTQY
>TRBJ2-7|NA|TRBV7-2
ASSHGGVYEQY
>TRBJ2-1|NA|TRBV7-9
ASSLRFGSNNEQF
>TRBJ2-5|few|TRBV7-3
ASSLRVRETQY
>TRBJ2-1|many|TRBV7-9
ASSPKVRLAIEQF
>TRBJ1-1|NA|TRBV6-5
ASSYERSTEAF
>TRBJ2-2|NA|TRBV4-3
ASSQGGREFYTGELF
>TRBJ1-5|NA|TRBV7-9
ASSFWDSNQPQH
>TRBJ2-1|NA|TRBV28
ASSFVLTEQF
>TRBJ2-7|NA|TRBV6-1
ASTAYRVYEQY
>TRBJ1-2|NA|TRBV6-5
ASSYSGRGPYGYT
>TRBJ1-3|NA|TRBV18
ASSPQRSVSGNTIY
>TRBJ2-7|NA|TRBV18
ASSQGQLLSYEQY
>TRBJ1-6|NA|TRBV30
AWRRDKSSYNSPLH
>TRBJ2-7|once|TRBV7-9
ASSLEISSYEQY
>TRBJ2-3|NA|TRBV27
ATGIAGRTDTQY
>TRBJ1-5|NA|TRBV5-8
ASSLFRQGNQPQH
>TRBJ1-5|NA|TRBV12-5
ASGGFSNQPQH
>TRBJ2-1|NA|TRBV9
ASSVRASGGNEQF